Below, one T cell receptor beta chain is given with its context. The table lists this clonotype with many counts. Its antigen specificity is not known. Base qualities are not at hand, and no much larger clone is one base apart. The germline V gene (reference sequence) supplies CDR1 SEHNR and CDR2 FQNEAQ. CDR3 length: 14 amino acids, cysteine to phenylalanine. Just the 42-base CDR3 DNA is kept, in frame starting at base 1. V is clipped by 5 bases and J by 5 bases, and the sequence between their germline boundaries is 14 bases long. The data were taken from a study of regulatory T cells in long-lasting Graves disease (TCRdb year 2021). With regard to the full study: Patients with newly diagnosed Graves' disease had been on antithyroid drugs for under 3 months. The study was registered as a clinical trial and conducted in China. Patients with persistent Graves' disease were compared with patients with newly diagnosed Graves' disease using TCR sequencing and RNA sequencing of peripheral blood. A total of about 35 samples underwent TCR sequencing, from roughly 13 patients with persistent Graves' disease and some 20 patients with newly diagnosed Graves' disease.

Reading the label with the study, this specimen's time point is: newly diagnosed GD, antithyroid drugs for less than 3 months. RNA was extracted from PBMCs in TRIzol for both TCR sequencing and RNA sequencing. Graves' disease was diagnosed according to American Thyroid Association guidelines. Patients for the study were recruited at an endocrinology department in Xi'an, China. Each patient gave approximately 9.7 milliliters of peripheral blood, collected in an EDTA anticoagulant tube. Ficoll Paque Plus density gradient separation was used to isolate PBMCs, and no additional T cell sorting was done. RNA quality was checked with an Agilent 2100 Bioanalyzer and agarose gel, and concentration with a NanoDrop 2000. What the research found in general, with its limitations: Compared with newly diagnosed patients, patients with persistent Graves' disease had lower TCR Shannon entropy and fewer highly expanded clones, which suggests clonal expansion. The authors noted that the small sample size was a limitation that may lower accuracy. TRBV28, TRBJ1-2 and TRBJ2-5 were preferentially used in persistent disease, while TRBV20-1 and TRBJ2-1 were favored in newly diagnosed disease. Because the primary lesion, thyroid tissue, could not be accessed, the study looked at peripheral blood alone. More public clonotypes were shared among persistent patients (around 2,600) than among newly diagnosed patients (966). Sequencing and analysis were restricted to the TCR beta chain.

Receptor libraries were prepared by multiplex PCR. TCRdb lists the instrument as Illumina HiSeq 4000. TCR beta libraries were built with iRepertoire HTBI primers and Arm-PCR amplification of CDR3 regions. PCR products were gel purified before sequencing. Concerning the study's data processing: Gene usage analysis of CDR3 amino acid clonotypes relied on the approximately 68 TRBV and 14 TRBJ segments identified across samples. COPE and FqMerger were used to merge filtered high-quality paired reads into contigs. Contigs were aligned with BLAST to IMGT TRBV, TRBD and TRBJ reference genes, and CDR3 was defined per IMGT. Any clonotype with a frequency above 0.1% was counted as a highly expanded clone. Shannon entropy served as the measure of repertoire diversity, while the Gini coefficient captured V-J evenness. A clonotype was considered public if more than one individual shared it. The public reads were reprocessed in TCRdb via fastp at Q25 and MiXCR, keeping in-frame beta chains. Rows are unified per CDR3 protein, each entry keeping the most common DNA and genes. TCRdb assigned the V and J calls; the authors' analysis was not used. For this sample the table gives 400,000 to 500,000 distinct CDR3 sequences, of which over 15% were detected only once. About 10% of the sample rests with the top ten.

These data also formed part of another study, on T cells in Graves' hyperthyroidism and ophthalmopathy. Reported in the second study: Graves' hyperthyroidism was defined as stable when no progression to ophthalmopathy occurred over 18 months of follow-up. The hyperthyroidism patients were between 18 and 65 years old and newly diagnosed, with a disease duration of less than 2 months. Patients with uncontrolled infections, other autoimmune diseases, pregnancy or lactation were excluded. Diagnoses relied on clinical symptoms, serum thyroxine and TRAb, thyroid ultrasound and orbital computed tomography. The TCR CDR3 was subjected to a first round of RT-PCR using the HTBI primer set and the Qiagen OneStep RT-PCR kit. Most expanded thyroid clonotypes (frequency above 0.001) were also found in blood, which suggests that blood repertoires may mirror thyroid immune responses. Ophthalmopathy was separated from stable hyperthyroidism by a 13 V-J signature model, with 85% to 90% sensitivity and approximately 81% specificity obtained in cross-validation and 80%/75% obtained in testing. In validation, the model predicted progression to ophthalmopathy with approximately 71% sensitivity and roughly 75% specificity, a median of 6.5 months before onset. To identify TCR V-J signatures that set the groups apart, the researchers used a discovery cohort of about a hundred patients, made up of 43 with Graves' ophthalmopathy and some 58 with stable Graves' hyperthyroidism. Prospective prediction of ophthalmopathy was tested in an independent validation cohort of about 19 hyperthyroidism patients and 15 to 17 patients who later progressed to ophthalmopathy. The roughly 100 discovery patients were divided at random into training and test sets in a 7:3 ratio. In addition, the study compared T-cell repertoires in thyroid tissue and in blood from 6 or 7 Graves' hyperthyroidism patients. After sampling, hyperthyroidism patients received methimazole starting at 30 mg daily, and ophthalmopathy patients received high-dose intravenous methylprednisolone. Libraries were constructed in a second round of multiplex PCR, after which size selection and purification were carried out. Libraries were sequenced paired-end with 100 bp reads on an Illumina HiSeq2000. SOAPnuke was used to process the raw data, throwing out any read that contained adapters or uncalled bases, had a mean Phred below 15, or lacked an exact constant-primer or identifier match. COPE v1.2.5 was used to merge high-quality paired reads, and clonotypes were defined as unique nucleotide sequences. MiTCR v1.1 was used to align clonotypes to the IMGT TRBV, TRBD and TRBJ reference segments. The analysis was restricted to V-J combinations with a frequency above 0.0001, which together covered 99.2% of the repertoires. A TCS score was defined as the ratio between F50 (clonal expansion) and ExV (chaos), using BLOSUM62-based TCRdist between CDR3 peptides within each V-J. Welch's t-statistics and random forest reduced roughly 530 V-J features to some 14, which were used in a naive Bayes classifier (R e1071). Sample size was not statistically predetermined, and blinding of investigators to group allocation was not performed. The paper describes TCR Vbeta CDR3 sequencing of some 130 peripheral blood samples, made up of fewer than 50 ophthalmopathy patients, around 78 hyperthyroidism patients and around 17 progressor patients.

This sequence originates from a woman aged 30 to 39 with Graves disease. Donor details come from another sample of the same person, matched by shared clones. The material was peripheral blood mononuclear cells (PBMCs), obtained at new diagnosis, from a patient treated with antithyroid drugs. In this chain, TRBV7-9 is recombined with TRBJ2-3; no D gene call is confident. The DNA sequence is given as TGTGCCAGCAGCCCCACCCGACTCCTAGATACGCAGTATTTT. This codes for CASSPTRLLDTQYF. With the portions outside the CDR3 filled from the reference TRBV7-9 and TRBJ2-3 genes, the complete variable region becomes DTGVSQNPRHKITKRGQNVTFRCDPISEHNRLYWYRQTLGQGPEFLTYFQNEAQLEKSRLLSDRFSAERPKGSFSTLEIQRTEQGDSAMYLCASSPTRLLDTQYFGPGTRLTVL.